The 21 T cell receptor beta chains presented below share a single source sample, sequenced in a study of regulatory T cells in long-lasting Graves disease (dated by TCRdb to the early 2020s). The receptor library was made with multiplex PCR. The listed sequencing device is Illumina HiSeq 4000. CDR3 regions were amplified by Arm-PCR with iRepertoire HTBI primers to construct TCR beta libraries. Using fastp trimming at Q25 and MiXCR clonotype assembly, TCRdb reanalyzed the public sequencing data and kept in-frame beta chains. Identical CDR3 proteins give one entry, which carries the most common genes and DNA. This sample lists roughly 470,000 distinct CDR3 sequences; less than 25% were detected once. Clones ranked in the top ten supply 6.5% to 10% of the sample. The time point label on this specimen signifies: persistent/refractory GD, antithyroid drugs over 5 years with positive TRAb. RNA was extracted from PBMCs in TRIzol for both TCR sequencing and RNA sequencing.

The source was peripheral blood mononuclear cells (PBMCs), collected when the disease was refractory, from a patient treated with antithyroid drugs. The receptor source for this set is a female donor with Graves disease.

A word on this clonotype: At one end the junction does not follow the germline gene, possibly because of a read error. J is TRBJ2-7 and V is TRBV27, with 11 bases that match TRBD2. From germline, CDR1 is MNHEY and CDR2 SMNVEV (reference sequence). This CDR3 is 15 amino acids long. The CDR3 loop is CACSFRLAGPYEQYF. In DNA, the CDR3 is TGTGCCTGCAGTTTCCGACTAGCGGGGCCCTACGAGCAGTACTTC.

This chain joins TRBV29-1 and TRBJ1-1, with a weak D call TRBD1 (5 bases). From germline, CDR1 is SQVTM and CDR2 ANQGSEA. Deletions cut 5 bases from V and 5 bases from J, with 15 bases between. CDR3 length: 13 residues. CDR3 nucleotides: TGCAGCGTTTATTTTAGGGGCACGACTGAAGCTTTCTTT. This codes for CSVYFRGTTEAFF.

The CDR3 bases are TGTGCCAGCAGCACCAAAGGACCGGACTACGAGCAGTACTTC. Its protein product is CASSTKGPDYEQYF. V is TRBV5-4 and J is TRBJ2-7; D is unclear. The V and J ends lost 4 bases and 3 bases respectively, with 14 bases between them. From germline, CDR1 is SGHNT and CDR2 YYREEE (reference sequence). The CDR3 sequence is 14 residues long.

This clonotype has a count of ten or more. The chain recombines TRBV6-1 with TRBJ2-7, with 7 bases lining up with TRBD1. This CDR3 spans 15 amino acids. Losses at the gene ends were 5 bases for V and 3 bases for J; bases not matched to a gene: 10. Germline V gene lookup returns CDR1 MNHNS and CDR2 SASEGT. The CDR3 DNA sequence: TGTGCCAGCAGTCTGCGCCGGGACAGTTTCTACGAGCAGTACTTC. It is translated as CASSLRRDSFYEQYF.

This clonotype was picked up a small number of times. The chain's CDR3 is CSVRTVVKNIQYF. In nucleotides, the CDR3 is TGCAGCGTCAGGACGGTGGTGAAAAACATTCAGTACTTC. The rearrangement uses TRBV29-1 and TRBJ2-4; D remains unclear. There are 13 residues in the CDR3. Trimming pared 6 bases from V and 4 bases from J, leaving 13 bases between. Germline V gives CDR1 SQVTM, CDR2 ANQGSEA.

This clonotype was picked up many times. The rearrangement joins TRBV27 to TRBJ1-4; 8 bases agree with TRBD1. The CDR3 sequence is 16 residues long. V lost 6 bases, J lost 8 bases, and 14 bases stayed unmatched. The germline V gene encodes CDR1 MNHEY and CDR2 SMNVEV (reference sequence). CDR3 in amino acids: CASSPRNDRGVEKLFF. The DNA for the CDR3 is TGTGCCAGCAGCCCGAGGAATGACAGGGGTGTCGAAAAACTGTTTTTT.

A remark on this clonotype: A read error may be the cause here, since a much bigger clone is one base away. The final CDR3 position lacks the conserved phenylalanine or tryptophan, pointing to a likely read error. CDR3 amino acids: CASSDRVTEAFL. In nucleotides, the CDR3 is TGTGCCAGCAGTGACAGGGTCACTGAAGCTTTCCTT. The chain recombines TRBV28 with TRBJ1-1, with 7 nucleotides matching TRBD1. CDR3 size: 12 residues. Looked up from germline, CDR1 is MDHEN and CDR2 is SYDVKM. V trimming: 5 bases; J trimming: 4 bases; junction bases outside the gene matches: 1.

Concerning this clonotype: A much larger clone differs from this one at a single base, so this may be a read error. The conserved final phenylalanine or tryptophan is absent from the CDR3, which likely points to a read error. V and J are TRBV27 and TRBJ2-5; TRBD2 matches at 10 bases. The CDR3 consists of 15 residues. Germline V CDR1 and CDR2: MNHEY, SMNVEV (reference sequence). With V trimmed by 1 base and J by 4 bases, 3 bases remained unmatched. The CDR3 DNA reads TGTGCCAGCAGTTTATACCTAGCGGGAGTAGAGACCCAGTACTCC. This codes for CASSLYLAGVETQYS.

This clonotype appeared many times. J is TRBJ1-5 and V is TRBV27, with TRBD1 as a possible D gene (5 bases). The germline gives CDR1 MNHEY, CDR2 SMNVEV (reference sequence). CDR3 size: 15 residues. The V end was cut by 6 bases, the J end by 3 bases, with 15 bases between. The chain's CDR3 is CASSPRGVNNQPQHF. The CDR3 DNA sequence: TGTGCCAGCAGCCCTCGGGGGGTGAACAATCAGCCCCAGCATTTT.

This sequence joins TRBV7-9 and TRBJ1-5, with D unresolved. Trimming took 4 bases from V and 0 from J, leaving 10 bases between them. The CDR3 runs 15 residues. CDR1 is SEHNR, CDR2 FQNEAQ, per germline (reference sequence). DNA for the CDR3: TGTGCCAGCAGCTCGGAAATGGATAGCAATCAGCCCCAGCATTTT. Translation gives CASSSEMDSNQPQHF.

This clonotype was observed a handful of times. The V gene is TRBV7-2, the J gene TRBJ2-3; D remains unclear. Germline CDR1 SGHTA, CDR2 FQGNSA. V shed 1 base and J shed 3 bases, with 8 bases lying between them. The CDR3 has 14 amino acids. In DNA, the CDR3 is TGTGCCAGCAGCTTAGTTGTGCAGACAGATACGCAGTATTTT. This sequence encodes CASSLVVQTDTQYF.

This clonotype was counted ten times or more. The gene calls are TRBV6-1 and TRBJ2-5; 7 bases are a match to TRBD2. The V and J ends lost 6 bases and 0 bases, in that order; junction bases with no gene match: 4. This CDR3 is 14 amino acids long. CDR1 is MNHNS and CDR2 is SASEGT in the germline V gene. CDR3 in amino acids: CASRERGNQETQYF. CDR3 nucleotides: TGTGCCAGCAGAGAGCGGGGAAACCAAGAGACCCAGTACTTC.

This clonotype was observed a few times. This rearrangement joins TRBV6-1 to TRBJ2-2; D is unresolved. Per the germline V gene, CDR1 is MNHNS and CDR2 is SASEGT. The V gene lost 8 bases and the J gene lost 1 base, with 11 bases spanning the gap. The CDR3 runs to 14 residues. For the CDR3, the DNA is TGTGCCAGCCCGAGTGGTGTGAACACCGGGGAGCTGTTTTTT. Translated, it gives CASPSGVNTGELFF.

Worth noting for this clonotype: Being one base from a much bigger clone, this may be a read error. The V gene is TRBV2, the J gene TRBJ2-7; D is possibly TRBD1 (6 bases). The germline gives CDR1 SNHLY, CDR2 FYNNEI. Trimming stripped 5 bases from V and 3 bases from J, with 11 bases between. The CDR3 totals 13 residues. CDR3 coding DNA: TGTGCCAGCAGTTACGGGACATACTACGAGCAGTACTTC. Protein product: CASSYGTYYEQYF.

Ten or more counts support this clonotype. The J gene is TRBJ2-7, the V gene TRBV12-3 or TRBV12-4; TRBD1 matches 9 bases. The trim removed 6 bases at V and 6 bases at J, leaving 3 bases unmatched. CDR3 length equals 12 residues. For the CDR3, the DNA is TGTGCCAGCAGCTCGACAGGGGGCGAGCAGTACTTC. It is translated as CASSSTGGEQYF.

V and J are TRBV27 and TRBJ2-1; D ambiguous. The V gene lost 1 base and the J gene lost 10 bases, with 17 bases spanning the gap. The CDR3 totals 15 residues. CDR1 and CDR2 from the germline V gene are MNHEY and SMNVEV (reference sequence). In DNA, the CDR3 is TGTGCCAGCAGTTTATTTAACTTGGGGATGGGAGAGCAGTTCTTC. Translating gives CASSLFNLGMGEQFF.

This clonotype was picked up many times. Relative to the germline gene, one junction end is altered; a read error may explain this. This chain connects TRBV5-1 to TRBJ2-6, with D uncertain. The CDR3 spans 15 residues. CDR1 is SGHRS and CDR2 is YFSETQ in the germline V gene. CDR3 bases: TGTGCCAGCAGCCTTGCCGGGTCTGGGGCCAACGTCCTGACTTTC. It yields the protein CASSLAGSGANVLTF.

V usage is TRBV6-1 and J usage is TRBJ2-5; the match to TRBD2 covers 11 bases. There are 19 residues in the CDR3. J lost 1 base, V lost 5 bases, and 15 bases had no gene match. In germline, CDR1 is MNHNS, CDR2 SASEGT. The CDR3, as DNA: TGTGCCAGCAGTCGCTCAGGGGTAGCGGGAGGGCCGGGCCAAGAGACCCAGTACTTC. Its protein is CASSRSGVAGGPGQETQYF.

The chain joins TRBV27 to TRBJ1-1, with 7 bases matching TRBD1. Germline V lookup: CDR1 MNHEY, CDR2 SMNVEV (reference sequence). CDR3 length: 17 amino acids. Trimming at V came to 6 bases and at J to 3 bases, leaving 16 bases not matched to a gene. Written as DNA, the CDR3 is TGTGCCAGCAGCGTAGGGGGCCTCGTCGCAGGGGACACTGAAGCTTTCTTT. It encodes CASSVGGLVAGDTEAFF.

A few counts support this clonotype. The chain links TRBV9 to TRBJ1-3, with a possible D match to TRBD1 (5 bases). Germline CDR1 reads SGDLS; CDR2 reads YYNGEE. The CDR3 runs to 15 residues. The ends were cut back, 4 bases at V and 2 bases at J, with 13 bases in the middle. Here the CDR3 DNA reads TGTGCCAGCAGCTCCCACGGGACGCCTGGAAACACCATATATTTT. Translating gives CASSSHGTPGNTIYF.

CDR3 sequence (DNA): TGTGCCAGCAGGTGGCTTCCCCGGGGCACAGATACGCAGTATTTT. This sequence encodes CASRWLPRGTDTQYF. The chain links TRBV2 to TRBJ2-3; D not certain. Looked up from germline, CDR1 is SNHLY and CDR2 is FYNNEI. Trimming left V 6 bases short and J 1 base short, with 14 bases between. This CDR3 has 15 residues. The variable domain in full, with the rest retrieved from reference TRBV2 and TRBJ2-3, is EPEVTQTPSHQVTQMGQEVILRCVPISNHLYFYWYRQILGQKVEFLVSFYNNEISEKSEIFDDQFSVERPDGSNFTLKIRSTKLEDSAMYFCASRWLPRGTDTQYFGPGTRLTVL.